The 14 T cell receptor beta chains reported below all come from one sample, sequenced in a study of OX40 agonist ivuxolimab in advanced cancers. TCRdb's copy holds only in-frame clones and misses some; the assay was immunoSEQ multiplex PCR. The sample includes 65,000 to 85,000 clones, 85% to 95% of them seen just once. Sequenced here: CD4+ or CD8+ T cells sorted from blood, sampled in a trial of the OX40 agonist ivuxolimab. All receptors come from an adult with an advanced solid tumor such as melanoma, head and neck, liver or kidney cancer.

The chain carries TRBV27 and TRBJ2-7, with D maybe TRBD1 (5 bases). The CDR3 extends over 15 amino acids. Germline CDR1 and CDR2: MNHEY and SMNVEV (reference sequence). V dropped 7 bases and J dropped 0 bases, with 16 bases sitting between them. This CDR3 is CASKAGLSHSYEQYF. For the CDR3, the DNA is TGTGCCAGCAAGGCAGGGCTATCGCACTCCTACGAGCAGTACTTC.

CDR3 coding DNA: TGTGCCAGCAGTTTAGTGGCGATTGGAGACATTCAGTACTTC. It yields the protein CASSLVAIGDIQYF. J is TRBJ2-4 and V is TRBV27; D call uncertain. Trimming took off 2 bases at V and 8 bases at J, with 13 bases between the two ends. In germline, CDR1 is MNHEY, CDR2 SMNVEV (reference sequence). This CDR3 region has 14 residues.

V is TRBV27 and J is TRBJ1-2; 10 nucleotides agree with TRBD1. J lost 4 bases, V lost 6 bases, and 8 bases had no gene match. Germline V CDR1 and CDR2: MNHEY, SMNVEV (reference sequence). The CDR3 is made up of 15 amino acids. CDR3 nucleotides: TGTGCCAGCAGACCTGACAGGGGGCGCATCTATGGCTACACCTTC. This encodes CASRPDRGRIYGYTF.

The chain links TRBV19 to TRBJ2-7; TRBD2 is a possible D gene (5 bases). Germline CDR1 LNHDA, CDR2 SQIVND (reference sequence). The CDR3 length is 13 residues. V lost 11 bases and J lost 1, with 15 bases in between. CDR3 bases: TGTGCCGGGTGGACGGGGATATCCTACGAGCAGTACTTC. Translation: CAGWTGISYEQYF.

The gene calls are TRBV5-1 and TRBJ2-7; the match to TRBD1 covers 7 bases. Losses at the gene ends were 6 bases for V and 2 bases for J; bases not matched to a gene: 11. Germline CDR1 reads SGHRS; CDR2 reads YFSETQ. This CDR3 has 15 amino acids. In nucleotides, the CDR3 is TGCGCCAGCACGTGGGTCTGGGACAGTCCCTACGAGCAGTACTTC. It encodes CASTWVWDSPYEQYF.

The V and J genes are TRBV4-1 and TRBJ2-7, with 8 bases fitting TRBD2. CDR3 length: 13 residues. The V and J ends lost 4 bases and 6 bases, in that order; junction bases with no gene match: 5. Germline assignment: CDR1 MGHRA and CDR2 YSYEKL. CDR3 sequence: CASSRAGGSEQYF. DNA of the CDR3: TGCGCCAGCAGCCGGGCGGGAGGATCCGAGCAGTACTTC.

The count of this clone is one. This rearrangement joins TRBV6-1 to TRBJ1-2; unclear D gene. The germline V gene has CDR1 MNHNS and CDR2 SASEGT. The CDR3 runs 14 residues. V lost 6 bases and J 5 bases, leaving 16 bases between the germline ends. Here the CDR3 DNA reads TGTGCCAGCAGCCCTGGAGTAGCTCAATATGGCTACACCTTC. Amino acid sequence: CASSPGVAQYGYTF.

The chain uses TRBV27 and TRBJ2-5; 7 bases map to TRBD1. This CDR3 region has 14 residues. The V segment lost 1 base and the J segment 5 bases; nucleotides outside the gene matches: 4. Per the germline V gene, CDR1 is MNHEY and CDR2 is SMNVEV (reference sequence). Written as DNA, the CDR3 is TGTGCCAGCAGTTTATTAGGGGGCGGGGAGACCCAGTACTTC. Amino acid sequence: CASSLLGGGETQYF.

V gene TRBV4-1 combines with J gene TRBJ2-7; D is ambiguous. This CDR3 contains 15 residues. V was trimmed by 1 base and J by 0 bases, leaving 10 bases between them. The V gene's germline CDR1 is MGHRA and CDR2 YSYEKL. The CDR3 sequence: CASSQVVESSYEQYF. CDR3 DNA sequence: TGCGCCAGCAGCCAAGTTGTGGAGAGCTCCTACGAGCAGTACTTC.

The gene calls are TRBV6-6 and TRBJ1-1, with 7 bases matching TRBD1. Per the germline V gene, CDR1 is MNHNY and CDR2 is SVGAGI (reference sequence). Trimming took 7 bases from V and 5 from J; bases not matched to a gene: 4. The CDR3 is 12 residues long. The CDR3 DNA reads TGTGCCAGCACCTACAGGGGTACTGAAGCTTTCTTT. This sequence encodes CASTYRGTEAFF.

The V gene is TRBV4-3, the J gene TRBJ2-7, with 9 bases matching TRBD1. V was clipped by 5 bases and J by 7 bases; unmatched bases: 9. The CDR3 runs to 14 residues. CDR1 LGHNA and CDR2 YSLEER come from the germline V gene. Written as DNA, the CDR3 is TGCGCCAGCAGCGAAGTGGGGACAGGGAGAGAGCAGTACTTC. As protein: CASSEVGTGREQYF.

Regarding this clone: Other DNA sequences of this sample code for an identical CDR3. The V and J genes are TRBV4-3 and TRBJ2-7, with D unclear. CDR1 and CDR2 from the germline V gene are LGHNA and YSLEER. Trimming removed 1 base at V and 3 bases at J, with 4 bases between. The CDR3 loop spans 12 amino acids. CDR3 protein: CASSQGGYEQYF. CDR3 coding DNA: TGCGCCAGCAGCCAAGGAGGCTACGAGCAGTACTTC.

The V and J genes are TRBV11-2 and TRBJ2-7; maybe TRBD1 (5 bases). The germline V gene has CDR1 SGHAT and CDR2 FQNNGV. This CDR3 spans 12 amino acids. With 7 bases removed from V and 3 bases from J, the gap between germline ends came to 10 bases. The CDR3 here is CASTQQGYEQYF. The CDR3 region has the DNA TGTGCCAGCACCCAGCAGGGCTACGAGCAGTACTTC.

CDR3 sequence reads: CASSFIRGRNQPQHF. The CDR3 DNA sequence: TGTGCCAGCAGTTTTATTAGGGGGCGGAATCAGCCCCAGCATTTT. The J gene is TRBJ1-5, the V gene TRBV27; 7 nucleotides agree with TRBD1. Germline trimming cut 3 bases from V and 4 bases from J; bases unmatched to any gene: 6. The CDR3 has 15 amino acids. Per germline, CDR1 MNHEY and CDR2 SMNVEV (reference sequence).